These 5 T cell receptor beta chains came from one sample sequenced in a study of T cells of healthy individuals. TCRdb reprocessed the 5' RACE reads via MiXCR and lists one record per CDR3 protein. The sample holds approximately 100,000 distinct CDR3 sequences; approximately 15% are singletons and the top ten take about 6%. Receptor source: a human donor in good health.

Only a few counts were recorded for this clonotype. The junction does not match germline at one end; this may be a read error. The V and J genes are TRBV28 and TRBJ2-7; 10 positions match TRBD1. Germline V lookup: CDR1 MDHEN, CDR2 SYDVKM. The CDR3 has 12 residues. The CDR3 DNA reads as TGTGCCAGCAGTCCGGGACCGGGACAGGGGAACTTC. It encodes CASSPGPGQGNF.

This sequence joins TRBV24-1 and TRBJ2-7, with D unclear. V was shortened by 1 base and J by 7 bases, with 4 bases between the two germline ends. This CDR3 region has 11 residues. Germline V gene sequence: CDR1 KGHDR, CDR2 SFDVKD. The CDR3 coding sequence is TGTGCCACCAGTGATTTTGAAGAGCAGTACTTC. It yields the protein CATSDFEEQYF.

The chain couples TRBV29-1 to TRBJ2-3, with 8 bases aligning to TRBD2. V lost 5 bases, J lost 5 bases, and 3 bases stayed unmatched. The germline gives CDR1 SQVTM, CDR2 ANQGSEA. The CDR3 is made up of 12 amino acids. CDR3 residues: CSVSGGGDTQYF. The CDR3 DNA reads as TGCAGCGTTAGCGGGGGTGGAGATACGCAGTATTTT.

The sample holds a few counts of this clonotype. The chain combines TRBV6-6 with TRBJ1-1, with D maybe TRBD1 (5 bases). V dropped 3 bases and J dropped 4 bases, with 9 bases sitting between them. Germline V CDR1 and CDR2: MNHNY, SVGAGI (reference sequence). The CDR3 covers 13 residues. Written as DNA, the CDR3 is TGTGCCAGCAGTTATGAGGGGACCACTGAAGCTTTCTTT. Its protein is CASSYEGTTEAFF.

This clonotype occurred a few times. The chain combines TRBV15 with TRBJ1-2; D remains ambiguous. Looked up from germline, CDR1 is LNHNV and CDR2 is YYDKDF (reference sequence). V lost 1 base to trimming and J lost 8 bases, with 14 bases between them. CDR3 length: 14 residues. DNA of the CDR3: TGTGCCACCAGCAGAGCGACCGACGGGAAAGGCTACACCTTC. This codes for CATSRATDGKGYTF. The variable domain in full, with the rest retrieved from reference TRBV15 and TRBJ1-2, is DAMVIQNPRYQVTQFGKPVTLSCSQTLNHNVMYWYQQKSSQAPKLLFHYYDKDFNNEADTPDNFQSRRPNTSFCFLDIRSPGLGDTAMYLCATSRATDGKGYTFGSGTRLTVV.